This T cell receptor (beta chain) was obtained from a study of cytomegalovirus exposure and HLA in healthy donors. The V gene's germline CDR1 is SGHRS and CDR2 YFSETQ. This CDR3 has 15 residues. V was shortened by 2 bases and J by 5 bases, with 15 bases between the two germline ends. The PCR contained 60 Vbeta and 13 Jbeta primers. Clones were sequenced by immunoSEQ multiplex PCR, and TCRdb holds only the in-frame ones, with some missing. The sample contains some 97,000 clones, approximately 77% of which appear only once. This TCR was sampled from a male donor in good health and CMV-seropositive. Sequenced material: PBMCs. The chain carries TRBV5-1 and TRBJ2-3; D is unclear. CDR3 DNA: TGCGCCAGCAGCTTTCTGGAAGTAAAGCGAGATACGCAGTATTTT. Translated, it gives CASSFLEVKRDTQYF.